Below, 23 T cell receptor beta chains from the same sample are listed, as sequenced in a study of T cells in Graves' hyperthyroidism and ophthalmopathy (dated by TCRdb to the late 2010s). Libraries came from multiplex PCR. Sequencing instrument: Illumina HiSeq 2000. TCR beta CDR3 regions were amplified from RNA transcripts. The first round of RT-PCR for the TCR CDR3 was performed with the HTBI primer set and the Qiagen OneStep RT-PCR kit. TCRdb reanalyzed the raw reads on its own, using fastp at Q25 for trimming and MiXCR for clone calling, and kept in-frame beta chains. CDR3 protein duplicates are merged, each entry listing the most common genes and DNA. Counted in this sample were around 480,000 distinct CDR3 sequences; roughly 14% of them appeared once. The ten biggest clones cover less than 20% of the sample. The sequenced material came from blood. The source is a woman under 30 with Graves' hyperthyroidism.

The sample holds many counts of this clonotype. The chain combines TRBV20-1 with TRBJ2-2; 8 bases map to TRBD2. Losses at the gene ends were 0 bases for V and 4 bases for J; bases not matched to a gene: 19. CDR1 is DFQATT, CDR2 SNEGSKA, per germline (reference sequence). The CDR3 has 20 amino acids. The chain's CDR3 is CSARDSRLVSGSLGTGELFF. In DNA, the CDR3 is TGCAGTGCTAGAGATTCCCGTCTAGTCAGCGGGAGTTTGGGCACCGGGGAGCTGTTTTTT.

Comment on this clonotype: One end of the junction fails to match germline, which may point to a read error. The V and J genes are TRBV5-5 and TRBJ2-1; TRBD1 matches 7 bases. The germline V gene has CDR1 SGHKS and CDR2 YYEKEE (reference sequence). This CDR3 region has 15 residues. The CDR3 nucleotides are TGCGCCAGTGCCTCCGGGACAGTCTCCTACAATGAGCAGTTCTTC. It is translated as CASASGTVSYNEQFF.

The CDR3 nucleotides are TGTGCCAGCAGTTTAGCCCCAGGAGGCTATGGCTACACCTTC. It specifies CASSLAPGGYGYTF. The chain combines TRBV12-3 or TRBV12-4 with TRBJ1-2; D ambiguous. The CDR3 runs to 14 residues. Trimming took 0 bases from V and 4 from J, leaving 9 bases between them.

In its sample, this clonotype was seen a few times. CDR3 loop: CASEDSGNTIYF. The CDR3 DNA follows: TGTGCCAGTGAGGACTCTGGAAACACCATATATTTT. The V gene is TRBV3-1, the J gene TRBJ1-3; no clear D gene. This CDR3 has 12 amino acids. The ends were cut back, 9 bases at V and 0 bases at J, with 6 bases in the middle. In germline, CDR1 is LGHDT, CDR2 YNNKEL (reference sequence).

The CDR3 DNA is TGTGCCAGCAGCGCCATAGAGATTTTGAACACTGAAGCTTTCTTT. Translated, it gives CASSAIEILNTEAFF. The chain is built from TRBV9 and TRBJ1-1; D gene uncertain. Germline-derived CDR1 and CDR2 are SGDLS and YYNGEE. CDR3 length: 15 residues. The ends were cut back, 3 bases at V and 0 bases at J, with 12 bases in the middle.

A few counts support this clonotype. This chain links TRBV20-1 with TRBJ1-3; D is ambiguous. This CDR3 spans 16 amino acids. V was trimmed by 2 bases and J by 0 bases, leaving 14 bases between them. Germline V gene sequence: CDR1 DFQATT, CDR2 SNEGSKA (reference sequence). CDR3 sequence reads: CSARLETHPSGNTIYF. DNA of the CDR3: TGCAGTGCTAGACTTGAGACTCATCCCTCTGGAAACACCATATATTTT.

This clonotype showed up many times. The chain carries TRBV5-8 and TRBJ1-2, with TRBD1 identical over 8 bases. The CDR3 spans 15 residues. Germline V gives CDR1 SGHTS, CDR2 YDEGEE. The V and J ends lost 4 bases and 3 bases, in that order; junction bases with no gene match: 8. DNA for the CDR3: TGTGCCAGCAGCCGTAACGACAGGGGCTACTATGGCTACACCTTC. Protein: CASSRNDRGYYGYTF.

This clonotype was counted only a few times. The rearrangement uses TRBV4-1 and TRBJ1-5, with 8 bases lining up with TRBD1. With 5 bases clipped from V and 1 base from J, the junction kept 10 bases outside the gene matches. The germline CDR1 and CDR2 sequences are MGHRA and YSYEKL. The CDR3 loop spans 17 amino acids. This CDR3 reads CASSVKPGGTSNQPQHF. CDR3 sequence (DNA): TGCGCCAGCAGCGTAAAACCAGGGGGCACGAGCAATCAGCCCCAGCATTTT.

This clonotype came up a few times. The chain combines TRBV5-4 with TRBJ1-6; 8 nucleotides align to TRBD1. Germline loops: CDR1 SGHNT, CDR2 YYREEE (reference sequence). This CDR3 region has 16 residues. Trimming took 5 bases from V and 5 from J; bases not matched to a gene: 9. CDR3 sequence: CASRSGTGTNNSPLHF. The CDR3 DNA sequence: TGTGCCAGCAGATCCGGGACAGGCACGAATAATTCACCCCTCCACTTT. Full variable domain (rest looked up from reference TRBV5-4 and TRBJ1-6): ETGVTQSPTHLIKTRGQQVTLRCSSQSGHNTVSWYQQALGQGPQFIFQYYREEENGRGNFPPRFSGLQFPNYSSELNVNALELDDSALYLCASRSGTGTNNSPLHFGNGTRLTVT.

This clonotype was observed a handful of times. The chain combines TRBV7-3 with TRBJ2-3; D is perhaps TRBD1 or TRBD2 (7 bases each). This CDR3 is built from 17 residues. Trimming pared 4 bases from V and 5 bases from J, leaving 22 bases between. CDR1 and CDR2 from the germline V gene are SGHTA and FQGTGA. CDR3 sequence reads: CASSSLNRGRGVDTQYF. CDR3 DNA: TGTGCCAGCAGCTCGCTAAACAGGGGCCGGGGGGTAGATACGCAGTATTTT.

This clonotype was recorded only once. This chain links TRBV20-1 with TRBJ1-6; TRBD1 matches at 9 bases. CDR3 length: 16 residues. The germline CDR1 and CDR2 sequences are DFQATT and SNEGSKA (reference sequence). The V segment lost 2 bases and the J segment 5 bases; nucleotides outside the gene matches: 7. CDR3 sequence reads: CSARKEQGANNSPLHF. CDR3 in DNA: TGCAGTGCTAGAAAAGAACAGGGGGCCAATAATTCACCCCTCCACTTT.

V gene TRBV19 combines with J gene TRBJ1-1; no clear D gene. Trimming removed 7 bases from V and 3 bases from J, with 9 bases in between. Germline-derived CDR1 and CDR2 are LNHDA and SQIVND (reference sequence). This CDR3 is built from 12 residues. In nucleotides, the CDR3 is TGTGCCAGTATTCGGGGATACACTGAAGCTTTCTTT. It encodes CASIRGYTEAFF.

The chain recombines TRBV12-3 or TRBV12-4 with TRBJ2-3; 7 bases line up with TRBD2. Trimming at V came to 6 bases and at J to 2 bases, leaving 8 bases not matched to a gene. The CDR3 is 15 amino acids. CDR3 coding DNA: TGTGCCAGCAGGTCGACTAGCCCCCACACAGATACGCAGTATTTT. Its protein product is CASRSTSPHTDTQYF.

The chain has TRBV5-1 and TRBJ2-7, with 7 bases lining up with TRBD2. In germline, CDR1 is SGHRS, CDR2 YFSETQ. This CDR3 comprises 14 residues. After removal of 4 bases from V and 2 bases from J, the junction contained 6 bases not matched to a gene. Here the CDR3 reads CASSVGLEPYEQYF. Written as DNA, the CDR3 is TGCGCCAGCAGCGTTGGACTAGAACCCTACGAGCAGTACTTC.

This clonotype was recorded at least ten times. V is TRBV19 and J is TRBJ1-2; 9 bases align to TRBD1. Germline V gene data show CDR1 as LNHDA and CDR2 as SQIVND (reference sequence). The CDR3 length is 12 residues. V shed 10 bases, J shed 7 bases, and the junction held 7 bases outside the gene matches. The CDR3 reads CATPGQGFGYTF. Written as DNA, the CDR3 is TGTGCCACCCCGGGACAGGGTTTTGGCTACACCTTC.

At least ten counts were recorded for this clonotype. The CDR3 bases are TGTGCCATCAGTGAGTCGGAGGGAACAGATACGCAGTATTTT. Translating gives CAISESEGTDTQYF. The chain links TRBV10-3 to TRBJ2-3; D might be TRBD2 (6 bases). This CDR3 is 14 amino acids long. With 0 bases removed from V and 3 bases from J, the gap between germline ends came to 7 bases. The V gene's germline CDR1 is ENHRY and CDR2 SYGVKD.

This clonotype has a count of ten or more. The rearrangement links TRBV6-1 to TRBJ2-7, with a possible D match to TRBD2 (5 bases). The germline CDR1 and CDR2 sequences are MNHNS and SASEGT. The CDR3 length is 14 residues. The V and J ends lost 5 bases and 3 bases respectively, with 14 bases between them. This CDR3 is CASSKRHGGYEQYF. The CDR3 DNA follows: TGTGCCAGCAGTAAGCGACACGGAGGCTACGAGCAGTACTTC.

This clonotype was observed a handful of times. This chain uses TRBV20-1 with TRBJ2-2; D gene uncertain. Trimming shortened V by 3 bases and J by 6 bases, and 5 bases separated the two germline ends. The CDR3 extends over 11 amino acids. Germline CDR1 reads DFQATT; CDR2 reads SNEGSKA (reference sequence). The chain's CDR3 is CSASRPGELFF. In DNA, the CDR3 is TGCAGTGCTAGTAGGCCCGGGGAGCTGTTTTTT.

The chain couples TRBV11-2 to TRBJ2-2, with 7 positions matching TRBD2. This CDR3 is 16 amino acids long. The V gene's germline CDR1 is SGHAT and CDR2 FQNNGV. V lost 3 bases, J lost 6 bases, and 10 bases stayed unmatched. This CDR3 is CASSLGTGEGAGELFF. CDR3 bases: TGTGCCAGCAGCTTGGGCACCGGGGAGGGCGCCGGGGAGCTGTTTTTT.

This clonotype has at least ten counts. The rearrangement uses TRBV11-2 and TRBJ1-2; TRBD1 is a possible D gene (6 bases). The V end lost 6 bases, the J end lost 4 bases, and 15 bases lay between the germline ends. Germline CDR1 is SGHAT and CDR2 is FQNNGV. This CDR3 region has 14 residues. DNA of the CDR3: TGTGCCAGCAGTGACAGGAAGACTACCTATGGCTACACCTTC. It codes for CASSDRKTTYGYTF. Full variable domain (remainder filled in from reference TRBV11-2 and TRBJ1-2): EAGVAQSPRYKIIEKRQSVAFWCNPISGHATLYWYQQILGQGPKLLIQFQNNGVVDDSQLPKDRFSAERLKGVDSTLKIQPAKLEDSAVYLCASSDRKTTYGYTFGSGTRLTVV.

In this sample, this clonotype turned up many times. The CDR3 protein is CASSYSRQPLYGYTF. The CDR3 DNA reads TGTGCCAGCAGTTACTCGAGGCAGCCCCTCTATGGCTACACCTTC. The J gene is TRBJ1-2, the V gene TRBV6-5, with unresolved D. V gave up 0 bases and J gave up 4 bases, with 12 bases separating them. The CDR3 loop spans 15 amino acids. CDR1 and CDR2 (germline): MNHEY, SVGAGI.

This clonotype came up many times. The J gene is TRBJ2-3, the V gene TRBV20-1; D call uncertain. Germline values: CDR1 DFQATT, CDR2 SNEGSKA (reference sequence). V gave up 5 bases and J gave up 1 base, with 16 bases separating them. This CDR3 comprises 15 residues. CDR3 in DNA: TGCAGTGCTGAGTCTTCCGACTTTGGCACAGATACGCAGTATTTT. Translating it yields CSAESSDFGTDTQYF.

This clonotype was seen a handful of times. This may arise from a read error, as a much more abundant clone is one base away. The chain has TRBV7-2 and TRBJ1-3; D may be TRBD1 (5 bases). Germline V gene lookup returns CDR1 SGHTA and CDR2 FQGNSA. The CDR3 consists of 14 residues. Trimming left V 5 bases short and J 2 bases short, with 10 bases between. The CDR3 DNA reads TGTGCCAGCAGCCCAGGGATACCTGGAAACACCATATATTTT. Translated, it gives CASSPGIPGNTIYF.